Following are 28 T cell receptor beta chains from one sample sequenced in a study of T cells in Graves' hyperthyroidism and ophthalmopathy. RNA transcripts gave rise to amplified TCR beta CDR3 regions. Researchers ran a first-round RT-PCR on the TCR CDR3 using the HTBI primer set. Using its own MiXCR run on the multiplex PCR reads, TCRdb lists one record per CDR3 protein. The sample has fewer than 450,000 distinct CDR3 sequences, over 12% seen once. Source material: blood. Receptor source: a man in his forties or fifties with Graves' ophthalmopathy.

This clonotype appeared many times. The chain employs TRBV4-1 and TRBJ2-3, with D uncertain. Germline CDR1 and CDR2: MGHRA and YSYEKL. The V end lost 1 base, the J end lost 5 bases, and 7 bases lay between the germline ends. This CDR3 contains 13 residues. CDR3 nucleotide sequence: TGCGCCAGCAGCCAAGTTTCGTTAGATACGCAGTATTTT. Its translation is CASSQVSLDTQYF.

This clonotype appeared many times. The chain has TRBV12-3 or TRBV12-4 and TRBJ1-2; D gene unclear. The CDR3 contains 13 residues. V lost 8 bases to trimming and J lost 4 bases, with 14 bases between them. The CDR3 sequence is CASSQPDGYGYTF. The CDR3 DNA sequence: TGTGCCAGCTCCCAACCCGACGGCTATGGCTACACCTTC.

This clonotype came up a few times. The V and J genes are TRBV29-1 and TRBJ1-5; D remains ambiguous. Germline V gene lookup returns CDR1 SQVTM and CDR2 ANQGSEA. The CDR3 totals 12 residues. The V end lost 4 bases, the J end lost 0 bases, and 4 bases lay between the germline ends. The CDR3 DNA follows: TGCAGCGTTGTTGATAGCAATCAGCCCCAGCATTTT. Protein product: CSVVDSNQPQHF.

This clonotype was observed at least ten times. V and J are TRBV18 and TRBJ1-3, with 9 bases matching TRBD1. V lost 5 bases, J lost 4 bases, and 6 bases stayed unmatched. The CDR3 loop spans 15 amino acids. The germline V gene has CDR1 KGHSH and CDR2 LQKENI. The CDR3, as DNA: TGTGCCAGCTCAAGCGGACAGGGGAACGGAAACACCATATATTTT. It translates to CASSSGQGNGNTIYF.

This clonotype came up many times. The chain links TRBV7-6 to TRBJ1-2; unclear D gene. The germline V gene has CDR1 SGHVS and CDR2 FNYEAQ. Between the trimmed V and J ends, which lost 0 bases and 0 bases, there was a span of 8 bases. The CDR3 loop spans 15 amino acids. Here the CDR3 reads CASSLAGSTNYGYTF. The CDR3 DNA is TGTGCCAGCAGCTTAGCAGGGTCGACTAACTATGGCTACACCTTC.

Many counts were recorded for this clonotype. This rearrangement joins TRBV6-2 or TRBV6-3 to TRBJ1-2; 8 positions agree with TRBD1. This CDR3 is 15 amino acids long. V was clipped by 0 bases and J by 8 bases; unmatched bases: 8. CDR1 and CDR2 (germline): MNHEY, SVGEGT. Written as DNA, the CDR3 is TGTGCCAGCAGTTACTCAGGACAGGGAGTGCACGGCTACACCTTC. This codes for CASSYSGQGVHGYTF.

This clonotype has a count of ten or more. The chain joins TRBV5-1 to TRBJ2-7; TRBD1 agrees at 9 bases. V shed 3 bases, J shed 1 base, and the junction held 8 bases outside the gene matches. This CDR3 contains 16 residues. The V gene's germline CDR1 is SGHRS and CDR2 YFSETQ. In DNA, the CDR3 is TGCGCCAGCAGCTACCTACGGACAGGGGTTTCCTACGAGCAGTACTTC. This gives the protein CASSYLRTGVSYEQYF.

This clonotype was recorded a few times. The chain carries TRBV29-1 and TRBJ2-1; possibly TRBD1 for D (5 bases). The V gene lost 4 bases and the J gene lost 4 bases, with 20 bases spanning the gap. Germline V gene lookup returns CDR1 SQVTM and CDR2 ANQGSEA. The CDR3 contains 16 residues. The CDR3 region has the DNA TGCAGCGTTGGGGGCACCACTGGTGGGGAATACAATGAGCAGTTCTTC. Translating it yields CSVGGTTGGEYNEQFF.

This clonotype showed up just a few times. As DNA, the CDR3 is TGTGCCAGCAGTTCTGAAGCTTTCTTT. Translating gives CASSSEAFF. This sequence joins TRBV6-1 and TRBJ1-1; D is uncertain. CDR1 and CDR2 (germline): MNHNS, SASEGT. CDR3 size: 9 residues. V lost 5 bases, J lost 6 bases, and 1 base lay in between.

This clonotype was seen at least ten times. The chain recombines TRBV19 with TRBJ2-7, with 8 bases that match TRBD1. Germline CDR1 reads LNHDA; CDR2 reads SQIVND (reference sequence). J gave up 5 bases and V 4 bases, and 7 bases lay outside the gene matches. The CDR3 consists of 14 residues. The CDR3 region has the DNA TGTGCCAGTAGTACCCGGGACAGGTACCACGAGCAGTACTTC. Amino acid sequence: CASSTRDRYHEQYF.

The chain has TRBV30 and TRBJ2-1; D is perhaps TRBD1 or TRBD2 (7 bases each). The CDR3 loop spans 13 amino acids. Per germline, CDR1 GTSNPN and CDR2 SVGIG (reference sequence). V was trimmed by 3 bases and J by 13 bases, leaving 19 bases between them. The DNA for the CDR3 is TGTGCCTGGAGGATTCAGGGGGGGGCTATTCAGTTCTTC. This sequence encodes CAWRIQGGAIQFF.

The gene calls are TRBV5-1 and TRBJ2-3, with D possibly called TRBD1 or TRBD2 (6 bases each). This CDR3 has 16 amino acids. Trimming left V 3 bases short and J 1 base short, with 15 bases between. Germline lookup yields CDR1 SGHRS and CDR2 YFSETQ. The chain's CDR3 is CASSSKTGAGTDTQYF. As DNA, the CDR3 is TGCGCCAGCAGCTCGAAAACGGGGGCGGGCACAGATACGCAGTATTTT.

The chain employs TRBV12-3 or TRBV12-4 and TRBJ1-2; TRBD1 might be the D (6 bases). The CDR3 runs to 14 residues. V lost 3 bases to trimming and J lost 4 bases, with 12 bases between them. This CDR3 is CASSFSTGFYGYTF. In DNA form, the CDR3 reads TGTGCCAGCAGTTTTTCGACAGGATTCTATGGCTACACCTTC.

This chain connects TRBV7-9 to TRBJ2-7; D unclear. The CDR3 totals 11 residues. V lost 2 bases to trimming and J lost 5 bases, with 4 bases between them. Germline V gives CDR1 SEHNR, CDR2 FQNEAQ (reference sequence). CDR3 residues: CASSLQHEQYF. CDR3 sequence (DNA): TGTGCCAGCAGCTTACAACACGAGCAGTACTTC.

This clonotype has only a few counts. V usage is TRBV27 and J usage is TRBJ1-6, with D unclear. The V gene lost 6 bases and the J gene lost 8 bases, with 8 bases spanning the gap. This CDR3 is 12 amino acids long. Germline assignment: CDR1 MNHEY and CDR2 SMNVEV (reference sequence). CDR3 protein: CASRGYDSPLHF. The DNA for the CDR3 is TGTGCCAGCAGAGGATACGATTCACCCCTCCACTTT.

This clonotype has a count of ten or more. CDR3 in amino acids: CSVRTAAYEQYF. CDR3 nucleotides: TGCAGCGTCCGGACGGCAGCCTACGAGCAGTACTTC. The gene calls are TRBV29-1 and TRBJ2-7; no reliable D call. CDR1 SQVTM and CDR2 ANQGSEA come from the germline V gene. CDR3 length: 12 amino acids. The ends were cut back, 6 bases at V and 2 bases at J, with 11 bases in the middle.

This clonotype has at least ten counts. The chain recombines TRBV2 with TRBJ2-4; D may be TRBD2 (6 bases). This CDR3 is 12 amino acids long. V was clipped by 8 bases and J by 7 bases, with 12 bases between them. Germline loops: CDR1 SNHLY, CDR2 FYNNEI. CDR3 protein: CASRYGGNIQYF. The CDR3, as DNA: TGTGCCAGCCGGTACGGGGGTAACATTCAGTACTTC.

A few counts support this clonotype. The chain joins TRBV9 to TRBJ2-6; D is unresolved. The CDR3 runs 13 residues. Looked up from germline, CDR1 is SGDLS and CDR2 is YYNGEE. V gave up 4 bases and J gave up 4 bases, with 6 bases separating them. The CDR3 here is CASSPIGANVLTF. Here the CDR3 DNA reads TGTGCCAGCAGCCCCATCGGGGCCAACGTCCTGACTTTC.

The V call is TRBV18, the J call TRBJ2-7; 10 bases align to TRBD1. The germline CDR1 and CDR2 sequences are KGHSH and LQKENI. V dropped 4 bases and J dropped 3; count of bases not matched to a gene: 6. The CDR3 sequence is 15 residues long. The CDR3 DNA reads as TGTGCCAGCTCACTAGGGACAGGGGCTTACTACGAGCAGTACTTC. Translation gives CASSLGTGAYYEQYF.

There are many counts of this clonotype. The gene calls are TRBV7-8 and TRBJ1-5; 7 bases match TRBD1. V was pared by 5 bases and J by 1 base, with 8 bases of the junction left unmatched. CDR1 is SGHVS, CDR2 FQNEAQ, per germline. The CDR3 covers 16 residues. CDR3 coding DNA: TGTGCCAGCAGCCGCCTGACAGGGAAAAGCAATCAGCCCCAGCATTTT. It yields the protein CASSRLTGKSNQPQHF.

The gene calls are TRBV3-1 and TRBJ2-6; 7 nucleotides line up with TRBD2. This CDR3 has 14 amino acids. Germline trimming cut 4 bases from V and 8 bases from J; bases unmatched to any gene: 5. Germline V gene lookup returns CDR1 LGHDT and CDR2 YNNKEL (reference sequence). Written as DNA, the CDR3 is TGTGCCAGCAGCCCTTCAGCGGGGCCCAACGTCCTGACTTTC. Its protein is CASSPSAGPNVLTF. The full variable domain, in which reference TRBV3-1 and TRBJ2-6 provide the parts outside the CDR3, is DTAVSQTPKYLVTQMGNDKSIKCEQNLGHDTMYWYKQDSKKFLKIMFSYNNKELIINETVPNRFSPKSPDKAHLNLHINSLELGDSAVYFCASSPSAGPNVLTFGAGSRLTVL.

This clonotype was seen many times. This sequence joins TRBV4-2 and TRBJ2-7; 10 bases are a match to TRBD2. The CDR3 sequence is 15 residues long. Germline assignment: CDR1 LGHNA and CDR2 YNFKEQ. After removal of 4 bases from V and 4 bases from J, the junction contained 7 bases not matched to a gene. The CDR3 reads CASSPSSGSEYEQYF. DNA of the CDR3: TGTGCCAGCAGCCCCTCTAGCGGGAGCGAGTACGAGCAGTACTTC.

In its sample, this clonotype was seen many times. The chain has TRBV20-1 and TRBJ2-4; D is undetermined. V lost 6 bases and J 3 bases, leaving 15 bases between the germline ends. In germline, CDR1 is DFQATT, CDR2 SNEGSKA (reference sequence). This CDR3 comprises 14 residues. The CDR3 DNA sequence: TGCAGTGCGGTGGTCCTTGCTGGCAAAAACATTCAGTACTTC. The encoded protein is CSAVVLAGKNIQYF.

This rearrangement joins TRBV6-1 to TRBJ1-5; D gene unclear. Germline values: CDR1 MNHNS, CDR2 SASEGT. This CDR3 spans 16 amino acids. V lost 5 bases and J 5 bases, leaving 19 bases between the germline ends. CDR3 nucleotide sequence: TGTGCCAGCAGTACCCCCGTGAGGTCAGCCGATCAGCCCCAGCATTTT. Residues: CASSTPVRSADQPQHF.

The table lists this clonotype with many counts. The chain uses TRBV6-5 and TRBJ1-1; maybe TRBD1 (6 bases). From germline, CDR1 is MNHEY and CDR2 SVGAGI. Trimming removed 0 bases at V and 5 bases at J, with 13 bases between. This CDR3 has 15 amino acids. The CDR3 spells CASSYSVRGLTEAFF. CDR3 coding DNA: TGTGCCAGCAGTTACTCCGTCAGGGGTTTGACTGAAGCTTTCTTT.

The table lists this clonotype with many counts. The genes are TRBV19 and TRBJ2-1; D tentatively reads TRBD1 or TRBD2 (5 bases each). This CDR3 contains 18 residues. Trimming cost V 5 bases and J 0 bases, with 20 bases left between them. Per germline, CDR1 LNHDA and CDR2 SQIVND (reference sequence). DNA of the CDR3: TGTGCCAGTAGTGCGCCCTATGGGGCGGGCCGCTCCTACAATGAGCAGTTCTTC. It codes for CASSAPYGAGRSYNEQFF.

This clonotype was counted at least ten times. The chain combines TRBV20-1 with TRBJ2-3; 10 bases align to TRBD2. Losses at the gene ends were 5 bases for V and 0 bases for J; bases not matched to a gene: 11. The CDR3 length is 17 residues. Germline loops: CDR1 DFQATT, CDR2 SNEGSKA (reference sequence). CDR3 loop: CSAAGTSAFISTDTQYF. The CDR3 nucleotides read TGCAGTGCTGCCGGGACTAGCGCATTTATAAGCACAGATACGCAGTATTTT.

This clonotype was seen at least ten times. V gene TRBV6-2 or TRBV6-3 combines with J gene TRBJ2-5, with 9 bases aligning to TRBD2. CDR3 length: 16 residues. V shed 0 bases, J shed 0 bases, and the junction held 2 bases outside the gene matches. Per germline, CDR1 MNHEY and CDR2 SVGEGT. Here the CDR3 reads CASSYSASGDQETQYF. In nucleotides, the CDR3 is TGTGCCAGCAGTTACTCGGCTAGCGGGGACCAAGAGACCCAGTACTTC.